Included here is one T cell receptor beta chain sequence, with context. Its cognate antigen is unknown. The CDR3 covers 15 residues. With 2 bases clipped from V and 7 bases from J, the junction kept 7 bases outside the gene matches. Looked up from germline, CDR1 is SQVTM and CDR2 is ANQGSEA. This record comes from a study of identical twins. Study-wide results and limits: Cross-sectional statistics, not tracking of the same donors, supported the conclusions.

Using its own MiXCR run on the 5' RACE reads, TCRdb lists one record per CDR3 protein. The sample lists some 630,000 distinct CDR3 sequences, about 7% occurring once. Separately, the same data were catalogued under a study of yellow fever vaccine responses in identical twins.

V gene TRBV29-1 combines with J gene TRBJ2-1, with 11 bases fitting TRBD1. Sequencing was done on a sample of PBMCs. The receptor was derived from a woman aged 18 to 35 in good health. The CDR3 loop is CSVEYLGQGANEQFF. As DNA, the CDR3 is TGCAGCGTTGAATACTTAGGACAGGGGGCGAATGAGCAGTTCTTC.